Each of the 6 T cell receptor beta chains below was sequenced from the same sample in a study of cytomegalovirus exposure and HLA in healthy donors. Primers included in the PCR were 60 Vbeta and 13 Jbeta primers. Clones were read by immunoSEQ multiplex PCR, and TCRdb kept only the in-frame ones, dropping some. The sample includes about 160,000 clones, roughly 80% of them seen just once. The source material was PBMCs. Receptor source: a woman aged 45-65 years in good health and CMV-seronegative.

The rearrangement links TRBV2 to TRBJ1-5; 7 bases map to TRBD1. The CDR3 is 14 amino acids. V was clipped by 3 bases and J by 8 bases; unmatched bases: 7. Germline CDR1 and CDR2: SNHLY and FYNNEI. The DNA for the CDR3 is TGTGCCAGCAGTGACGACAGGGCAAGAGAGCCCCAGCATTTT. Its translation is CASSDDRAREPQHF.

The rearrangement links TRBV18 to TRBJ2-5; possibly TRBD1 for D (6 bases). This CDR3 spans 15 amino acids. Trimming stripped 0 bases from V and 5 bases from J, with 13 bases between. The germline CDR1 and CDR2 sequences are KGHSH and LQKENI. The CDR3 DNA follows: TGTGCCAGCTCACCACCAGGAGAAAGGGGGGAGACCCAGTACTTC. It yields the protein CASSPPGERGETQYF.

The chain joins TRBV5-8 to TRBJ2-5; D gene ambiguous. Germline lookup yields CDR1 SGHTS and CDR2 YDEGEE. V was cut by 0 bases and J by 5 bases, with 5 bases left in between. This CDR3 is 12 amino acids long. In nucleotides, the CDR3 is TGTGCCAGCAGCTTGGGTCGGGAGACCCAGTACTTC. Translation gives CASSLGRETQYF.

This clone came up a few times. This rearrangement joins TRBV6-4 to TRBJ2-7, with 10 bases fitting TRBD1. The germline gives CDR1 MRHNA, CDR2 SNTAGT. The CDR3 contains 15 residues. The ends lost 2 bases at V and 2 bases at J; junction bases unmatched: 3. Here the CDR3 reads CASSDRTGGAYEQYF. CDR3 nucleotides: TGTGCCAGCAGTGACCGGACAGGGGGTGCCTACGAGCAGTACTTC.

This clone was seen more than once but under ten times. The chain joins TRBV5-1 to TRBJ2-3; 11 bases match TRBD2. Germline CDR1 is SGHRS and CDR2 is YFSETQ. V lost 4 bases, J lost 2 bases, and 6 bases stayed unmatched. This CDR3 is built from 16 residues. The CDR3 DNA follows: TGCGCCAGCAGCCAAGGACTAGCGGGCTTCACAGATACGCAGTATTTT. Translated, it gives CASSQGLAGFTDTQYF.

CDR3 loop: CASSSFYSGANVLTF. The DNA for the CDR3 is TGTGCCAGCAGCTCCTTCTACTCTGGGGCCAACGTCCTGACTTTC. The V gene is TRBV5-4, the J gene TRBJ2-6, with no clear D. Trimming left V 3 bases short and J 0 bases short, with 7 bases between. This CDR3 is built from 15 residues. Germline CDR1 SGHNT, CDR2 YYREEE (reference sequence).